Below are 25 T cell receptor beta chains sequenced from a single sample in a study of blood T cell repertoires in COVID-19. The table came from immunoSEQ multiplex PCR; TCRdb's copy has only in-frame clones and leaves some out. The sample has 100,000 to 150,000 clones, about 72% seen once. The sample comprised peripheral blood. Receptors were obtained from a woman aged 70-85 years with acute or convalescent COVID-19.

This rearrangement joins TRBV9 to TRBJ2-3; TRBD2 aligns across 10 bases. V lost 3 bases and J lost 0; bases outside the gene matches: 10. This CDR3 region has 18 residues. CDR1 SGDLS and CDR2 YYNGEE come from the germline V gene. CDR3 sequence: CASSESGGAPISTDTQYF. The CDR3 DNA follows: TGTGCCAGCAGCGAGAGCGGGGGGGCCCCTATTAGCACAGATACGCAGTATTTT.

J is TRBJ2-5 and V is TRBV28; TRBD2 might be the D (5 bases). The CDR3 length is 14 residues. The V end lost 3 bases, the J end lost 4 bases, and 12 bases lay between the germline ends. Germline CDR1 and CDR2: MDHEN and SYDVKM. CDR3 residues: CASSLASRPETQYF. CDR3 in DNA: TGTGCCAGCAGTTTGGCTAGCCGCCCAGAGACCCAGTACTTC.

This rearrangement joins TRBV6-5 to TRBJ1-4, with 7 bases fitting TRBD1. The trim removed 6 bases at V and 2 bases at J, leaving 6 bases unmatched. Germline assignment: CDR1 MNHEY and CDR2 SVGAGI. This CDR3 is built from 15 residues. In DNA, the CDR3 is TGTGCCAGCAGACCTCTGGGACAGACTAATGAAAAACTGTTTTTT. Translated, it gives CASRPLGQTNEKLFF.

The chain combines TRBV18 with TRBJ1-3; no reliable D call. Trimming took off 2 bases at V and 1 base at J, with 6 bases between the two ends. Germline CDR1 KGHSH, CDR2 LQKENI. The CDR3 length is 14 residues. CDR3 nucleotides: TGTGCCAGCTCACCAGAGGGTTCTGGAAACACCATATATTTT. Its protein is CASSPEGSGNTIYF. The entire variable domain, with the rest obtained from reference TRBV18 and TRBJ1-3, is as follows: NAGVMQNPRHLVRRRGQEARLRCSPMKGHSHVYWYRQLPEEGLKFMVYLQKENIIDESGMPKERFSAEFPKEGPSILRIQQVVRGDSAAYFCASSPEGSGNTIYFGEGSWLTVV.

This clone was picked up a small number of times. The chain links TRBV19 to TRBJ2-7; 10 bases agree with TRBD2. CDR1 is LNHDA and CDR2 is SQIVND in the germline V gene (reference sequence). The CDR3 length is 16 residues. J lost 0 bases, V lost 5 bases, and 7 bases had no gene match. As DNA, the CDR3 is TGTGCCAGTAGTCCTTTAGCGGGAGGCCCCTCCTACGAGCAGTACTTC. Translation: CASSPLAGGPSYEQYF.

The chain links TRBV7-9 to TRBJ1-2; possible D gene TRBD1, 6 bases. Germline loops: CDR1 SEHNR, CDR2 FQNEAQ (reference sequence). The V gene lost 1 base and the J gene lost 4 bases, with 10 bases spanning the gap. CDR3 size: 14 residues. In nucleotides, the CDR3 is TGTGCCAGCAGCTTAGAAGGGACACCCTATGGCTACACCTTC. Protein sequence: CASSLEGTPYGYTF.

DNA for the CDR3: TGTGCCAGCAGTGCTAGCTACGAGCAGTACTTC. This sequence encodes CASSASYEQYF. The chain couples TRBV12-3 or TRBV12-4 to TRBJ2-7; D call uncertain. The CDR3 has 11 amino acids. V was trimmed by 5 bases and J by 3 bases, leaving 5 bases between them.

This clone has more than one count but fewer than ten. The rearrangement joins TRBV4-3 to TRBJ1-4, with unresolved D. Germline V gene sequence: CDR1 LGHNA, CDR2 YSLEER. The CDR3 length is 15 residues. V shed 0 bases and J shed 7 bases, with 12 bases lying between them. CDR3 DNA sequence: TGCGCCAGCAGCCAAGACGGGCGCCTAGCTGAAAAACTGTTTTTT. Protein product: CASSQDGRLAEKLFF.

This clone occurred a few times. The CDR3 region is CASRLGQTPGNTIYF. The CDR3 nucleotides are TGTGCCAGCAGACTGGGACAGACCCCTGGAAACACCATATATTTT. This rearrangement joins TRBV6-5 to TRBJ1-3; 7 bases map to TRBD1. This CDR3 region has 15 residues. J gave up 2 bases and V 6 bases, and 7 bases lay outside the gene matches. From germline, CDR1 is MNHEY and CDR2 SVGAGI.

This chain links TRBV29-1 with TRBJ1-1, with 7 nucleotides matching TRBD1. Germline V lookup: CDR1 SQVTM, CDR2 ANQGSEA. The CDR3 is 18 amino acids. V was clipped by 3 bases and J by 6 bases; unmatched bases: 22. The CDR3 is CSVEGGPGQSRPRAEAFF. Here the CDR3 DNA reads TGCAGCGTTGAGGGAGGACCGGGACAGTCTCGACCAAGGGCTGAAGCTTTCTTT.

The chain joins TRBV19 to TRBJ1-2, with TRBD1 as a possible D gene (6 bases). CDR3 size: 17 residues. Germline V gene data show CDR1 as LNHDA and CDR2 as SQIVND (reference sequence). Trimming took off 7 bases at V and 3 bases at J, with 24 bases between the two ends. CDR3 protein: CASTKAPSDRLYYGYTF. The CDR3 DNA is TGTGCCAGTACAAAAGCCCCAAGCGACAGGCTGTACTATGGCTACACCTTC.

This chain joins TRBV7-2 and TRBJ1-1, with a weak D call TRBD1 (5 bases). Trimming left V 5 bases short and J 1 base short, with 11 bases between. This CDR3 has 14 amino acids. Germline V gives CDR1 SGHTA, CDR2 FQGNSA. The CDR3 loop is CASSRDFSNTEAFF. The CDR3 DNA is TGTGCCAGCAGCCGGGACTTTTCGAACACTGAAGCTTTCTTT. The full variable domain, with the rest looked up from reference TRBV7-2 and TRBJ1-1, is GAGVSQSPSNKVTEKGKDVELRCDPISGHTALYWYRQSLGQGLEFLIYFQGNSAPDKSGLPSDRFSAERTGGSVSTLTIQRTQQEDSAVYLCASSRDFSNTEAFFGQGTRLTVV.

The chain links TRBV3-1 (or the pseudogene TRBV3-2) to TRBJ1-1, with D tentatively TRBD1 (6 bases). The CDR3 extends over 16 amino acids. Germline V gene lookup returns CDR1 LGHDT and CDR2 YNNKEL (reference sequence). Trimming removed 4 bases at V and 0 bases at J, with 15 bases between. DNA of the CDR3: TGTGCCAGCAGCCGAGAGACAGGTCTCATGAACACTGAAGCTTTCTTT. Translation: CASSRETGLMNTEAFF.

V is TRBV29-1 and J is TRBJ2-3, with 11 bases that match TRBD2. V shed 4 bases and J 4 bases; nucleotides not matched to a gene: 13. CDR1 is SQVTM, CDR2 ANQGSEA, per germline. The CDR3 totals 17 residues. The CDR3 DNA follows: TGCAGCGTTGCGCTATCCGGGACTAGCGGAGTCCCAGATACGCAGTATTTT. This sequence encodes CSVALSGTSGVPDTQYF.

This clone occurred a few times. V gene TRBV28 combines with J gene TRBJ1-4; D unresolved. V was clipped by 2 bases and J by 5 bases, with 9 bases between them. CDR1 is MDHEN and CDR2 is SYDVKM in the germline V gene. This CDR3 spans 14 amino acids. The CDR3 reads CASSLGQLNEKLFF. The CDR3 DNA is TGTGCCAGCAGTTTAGGTCAACTGAATGAAAAACTGTTTTTT.

The chain employs TRBV5-4 and TRBJ1-1, with TRBD1 matching 8 bases. Unmatched junction bases numbered 13, after V lost 4 bases and J lost 2 bases. CDR1 is SGHNT and CDR2 is YYREEE in the germline V gene (reference sequence). CDR3 length equals 17 residues. CDR3 in DNA: TGTGCCAGCAGCCCAGGAACCGGGACAGGCCCAAACACTGAAGCTTTCTTT. It is translated as CASSPGTGTGPNTEAFF.

The chain employs TRBV6-6 and TRBJ1-4; D not certain. Germline CDR1 MNHNY, CDR2 SVGAGI (reference sequence). V was clipped by 6 bases and J by 4 bases, with 9 bases between them. This CDR3 region has 13 residues. CDR3 bases: TGTGCCAGCAGACCCGGAGGTAATGAAAAACTGTTTTTT. This translates into CASRPGGNEKLFF.

The rearrangement uses TRBV6-1 and TRBJ2-3, with TRBD1 matching 7 bases. Losses at the gene ends were 3 bases for V and 4 bases for J; bases not matched to a gene: 7. From germline, CDR1 is MNHNS and CDR2 SASEGT. CDR3 length: 15 residues. The CDR3 is CASSDFVGGPDTQYF. CDR3 DNA sequence: TGTGCCAGCAGTGATTTCGTAGGGGGCCCAGATACGCAGTATTTT.

The chain uses TRBV27 and TRBJ1-2; D possibly corresponds to TRBD1 (5 bases). V was trimmed by 2 bases and J by 7 bases, leaving 17 bases between them. Germline values: CDR1 MNHEY, CDR2 SMNVEV (reference sequence). CDR3 length: 15 residues. This CDR3 is CASSLIGPSGLGYTF. DNA for the CDR3: TGTGCCAGCAGTTTAATTGGGCCCTCAGGGCTTGGCTACACCTTC.

This chain connects TRBV9 to TRBJ2-1, with TRBD2 matching 11 bases. The CDR3 length is 16 residues. J lost 4 bases, V lost 4 bases, and 7 bases had no gene match. CDR1 is SGDLS, CDR2 YYNGEE, per germline. The CDR3 region is CASSPPASGGYNEQFF. The CDR3, as DNA: TGTGCCAGCAGCCCCCCAGCTAGCGGGGGGTACAATGAGCAGTTCTTC.

The rearrangement joins TRBV10-3 to TRBJ2-1; the match to TRBD2 covers 11 bases. The V segment lost 3 bases and the J segment 5 bases; nucleotides outside the gene matches: 0. The CDR3 spans 14 residues. CDR1 is ENHRY and CDR2 is SYGVKD in the germline V gene. Here the CDR3 reads CAISDSGRDNEQFF. CDR3 coding DNA: TGTGCCATCAGTGATAGCGGGAGGGACAATGAGCAGTTCTTC.

The gene calls are TRBV9 and TRBJ1-1, with D possibly being TRBD1 (5 bases). Germline lookup yields CDR1 SGDLS and CDR2 YYNGEE. V lost 10 bases to trimming and J lost 5 bases, with 9 bases between them. This CDR3 is 10 amino acids long. The CDR3 DNA reads as TGTGCCGGCGGGGGGACTGAAGCTTTCTTT. It codes for CAGGGTEAFF.

The V call is TRBV7-9, the J call TRBJ1-2; weak D call: TRBD1 (5 bases). V gave up 8 bases and J gave up 2 bases, with 9 bases separating them. The CDR3 is 12 residues long. Germline-derived CDR1 and CDR2 are SEHNR and FQNEAQ (reference sequence). This CDR3 reads CASGGINYGYTF. The DNA of the CDR3 is TGTGCCAGCGGGGGGATCAACTATGGCTACACCTTC.

This clone came up a few times. The chain's CDR3 is CASSLYNAGTGMDTQYF. The CDR3 DNA reads as TGTGCCAGCAGCCTTTATAATGCCGGGACAGGCATGGATACGCAGTATTTT. This sequence joins TRBV3-1 (or the pseudogene TRBV3-2) and TRBJ2-3; TRBD1 matches at 8 bases. CDR3 length: 17 residues. Germline V gene data show CDR1 as LGHDT and CDR2 as YNNKEL (reference sequence). Trimming removed 4 bases from V and 6 bases from J; junction bases left unmatched: 15.

The chain recombines TRBV5-1 with TRBJ2-5, with D possibly matching TRBD1 (6 bases). Germline V gives CDR1 SGHRS, CDR2 YFSETQ. The CDR3 sequence is 16 residues long. With 1 base removed from V and 2 bases from J, the gap between germline ends came to 15 bases. CDR3 nucleotides: TGCGCCAGCAGCTTGAGGGGTAGAGGGACACAAGAGACCCAGTACTTC. Protein: CASSLRGRGTQETQYF.